The T cell receptor beta chain described here comes from a study of preoperative IRX-2 immunotherapy in early breast cancer. Treatment indicated: preoperative locoregional IRX-2 cytokine immunotherapy. Samples came from a phase Ib trial of preoperative locoregional IRX-2 cytokine immunotherapy. Repertoires were generated with immunoSEQ multiplex PCR, while TCRdb's copy carries only in-frame clones and drops some. The table shows 30,000 or so clones, with under 85% occurring only once. This CDR3 comprises 17 residues. Germline V gene lookup returns CDR1 SGHNT and CDR2 YENEEA. J gave up 2 bases and V 6 bases, and 14 bases lay outside the gene matches.

The chain links TRBV11-3 to TRBJ2-3; TRBD1 aligns across 7 bases. The sequenced sample was lymph node tissue, obtained from a patient treated with IRX-2 immunotherapy. The receptor's source is a human donor with breast cancer. The CDR3 loop reads CASRSQTSRGITDTQYF. CDR3 nucleotide sequence: TGTGCCAGCAGAAGCCAGACGAGCAGGGGGATCACAGATACGCAGTATTTT.